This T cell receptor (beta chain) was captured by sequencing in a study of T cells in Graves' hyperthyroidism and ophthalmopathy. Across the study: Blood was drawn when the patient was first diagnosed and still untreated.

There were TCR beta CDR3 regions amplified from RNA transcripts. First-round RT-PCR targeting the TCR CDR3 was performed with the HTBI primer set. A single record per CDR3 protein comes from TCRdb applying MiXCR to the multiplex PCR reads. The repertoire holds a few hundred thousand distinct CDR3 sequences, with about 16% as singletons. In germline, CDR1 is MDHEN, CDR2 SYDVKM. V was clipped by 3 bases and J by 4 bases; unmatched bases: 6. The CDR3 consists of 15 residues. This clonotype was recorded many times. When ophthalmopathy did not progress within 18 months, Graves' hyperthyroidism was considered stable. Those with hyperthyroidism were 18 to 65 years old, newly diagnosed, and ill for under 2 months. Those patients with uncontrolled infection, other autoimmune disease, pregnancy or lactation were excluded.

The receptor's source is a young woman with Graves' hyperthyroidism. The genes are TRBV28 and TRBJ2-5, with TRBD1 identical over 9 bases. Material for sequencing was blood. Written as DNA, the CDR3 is TGTGCCAGCAGTTTTGGGGGACAGGGTAGAGAGACCCAGTACTTC. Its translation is CASSFGGQGRETQYF.